The source of this T cell receptor beta chain is a study of blood T cell repertoires in COVID-19. Study at large: Both acute and convalescent COVID-19 samples were obtained from the United States, Italy and Spain.

Repertoires were generated with immunoSEQ multiplex PCR, while TCRdb's copy carries only in-frame clones and drops some. Of about 100,000 clones in the sample, around 81% are singletons; the top ten hold around 4.8%. The receptor was derived from a man older than 75 with COVID-19, enrolled during active disease. Sequences were obtained from peripheral blood.

The CDR3: CASSLPGREQYF. CDR3 bases: TGCGCCAGCAGCCTCCCGGGTCGAGAGCAGTACTTC. This sequence joins TRBV5-1 and TRBJ2-7; no firm D call. V shed 4 bases and J shed 7 bases, with 12 bases lying between them. CDR1 and CDR2 (germline): SGHRS, YFSETQ. The CDR3 is made up of 12 amino acids.